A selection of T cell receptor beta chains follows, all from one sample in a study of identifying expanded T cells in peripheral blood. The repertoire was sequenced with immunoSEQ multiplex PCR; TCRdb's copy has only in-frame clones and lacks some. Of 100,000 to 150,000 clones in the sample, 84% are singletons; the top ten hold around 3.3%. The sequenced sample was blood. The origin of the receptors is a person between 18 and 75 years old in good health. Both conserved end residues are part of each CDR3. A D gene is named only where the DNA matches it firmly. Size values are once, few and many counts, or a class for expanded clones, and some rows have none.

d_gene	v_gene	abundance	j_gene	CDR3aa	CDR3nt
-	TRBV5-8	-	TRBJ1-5	CASSAPGDQPQHF	TGTGCCAGCAGCGCACCAGGGGATCAGCCCCAGCATTTT
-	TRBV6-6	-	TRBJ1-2	CASSYSVQNYGYTF	TGTGCCAGCAGTTACTCTGTCCAGAACTATGGCTACACCTTC
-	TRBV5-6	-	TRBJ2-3	CASSLARRGRVDTQYF	TGTGCCAGCAGCTTGGCCCGGCGGGGCAGGGTAGATACGCAGTATTTT
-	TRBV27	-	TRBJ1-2	CASSLSYSGYGYTF	TGTGCCAGCAGTTTATCTTACAGTGGCTATGGCTACACCTTC
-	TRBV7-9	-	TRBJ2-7	CASSLGSTPYEQYF	TGTGCCAGCAGCTTAGGGTCTACCCCCTACGAGCAGTACTTC
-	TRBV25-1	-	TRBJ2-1	CASSELVSNEQFF	TGTGCCAGCAGTGAATTAGTCTCGAATGAGCAGTTCTTC
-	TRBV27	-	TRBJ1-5	CASRLTALGNQPQHF	TGTGCCAGCAGGTTGACGGCTCTTGGCAATCAGCCCCAGCATTTT
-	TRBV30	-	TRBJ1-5	CAWSFSTNQPQHF	TGTGCCTGGAGTTTCAGTACCAATCAGCCCCAGCATTTT
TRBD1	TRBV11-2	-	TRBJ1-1	CASSRTGRAEAFF	TGTGCCAGCAGTCGGACAGGGCGGGCTGAAGCTTTCTTT
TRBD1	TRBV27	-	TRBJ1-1	CASSLRTGGFTEAFF	TGTGCCAGCAGTTTACGGACAGGGGGCTTCACTGAAGCTTTCTTT
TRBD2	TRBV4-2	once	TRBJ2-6	CASSQWEGAGANVLTF	TGTGCCAGCAGCCAATGGGAGGGAGCTGGGGCCAACGTCCTGACTTTC
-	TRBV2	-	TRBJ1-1	CASSEARVGLGTEAFF	TGTGCCAGCAGTGAAGCCAGGGTTGGGTTGGGCACTGAAGCTTTCTTT
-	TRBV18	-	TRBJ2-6	CASSPAPPATSSGANVLTF	TGTGCCAGCTCACCAGCCCCCCCAGCAACTAGCTCTGGGGCCAACGTCCTGACTTTC
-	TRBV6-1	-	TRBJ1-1	CASSEAPGAREAFF	TGTGCCAGCAGTGAAGCCCCAGGGGCTCGGGAAGCTTTCTTT
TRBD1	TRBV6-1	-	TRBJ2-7	CASSEEGTGGYEQYF	TGTGCCAGCAGTGAAGAGGGGACAGGGGGCTACGAGCAGTACTTC
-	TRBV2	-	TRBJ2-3	CASSERFELFDTDTQYF	TGTGCCAGCAGTGAGCGGTTCGAACTTTTCGACACAGATACGCAGTATTTT
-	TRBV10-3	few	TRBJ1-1	CAISERMNTEAFF	TGTGCCATCAGTGAGCGAATGAACACTGAAGCTTTCTTT
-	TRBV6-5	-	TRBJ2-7	CASSYTADTYEQYF	TGTGCCAGCAGTTACACAGCAGATACCTACGAGCAGTACTTC
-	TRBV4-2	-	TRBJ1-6	CASSQEARSSYNSPLHF	TGTGCCAGCAGCCAAGAGGCACGGAGCTCCTATAATTCACCCCTCCACTTT
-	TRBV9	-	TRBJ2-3	CASSEGLTTYTDTQYF	TGTGCCAGCAGCGAGGGACTTACTACCTACACAGATACGCAGTATTTT
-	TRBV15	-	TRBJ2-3	CATSRDKGVGTDTQYF	TGTGCCACCAGCAGAGATAAGGGAGTGGGCACAGATACGCAGTATTTT
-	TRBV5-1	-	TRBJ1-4	CASSLGQGREKLFF	TGCGCCAGCAGCTTGGGCCAGGGGAGAGAAAAACTGTTTTTT
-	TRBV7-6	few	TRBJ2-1	CASKGEVWGNNEQFF	TGTGCCAGCAAAGGGGAGGTGTGGGGAAACAATGAGCAGTTCTTC
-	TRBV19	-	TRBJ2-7	CASRGHANSYEQYF	TGTGCCAGCCGAGGACATGCCAATTCCTACGAGCAGTACTTC
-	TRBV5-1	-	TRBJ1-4	CASKFGGATNEKLFF	TGCGCCAGCAAATTCGGTGGCGCAACTAATGAAAAACTGTTTTTT
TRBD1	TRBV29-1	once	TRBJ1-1	CSARTGLNTEAFF	TGCAGCGCTAGGACAGGCCTAAACACTGAAGCTTTCTTT
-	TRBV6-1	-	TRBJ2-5	CASNGGETQYF	TGTGCCAGCAACGGGGGAGAGACCCAGTACTTC
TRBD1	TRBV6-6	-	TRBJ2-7	CASGLTGTGGEQYF	TGTGCCAGCGGCTTAACCGGGACAGGGGGCGAGCAGTACTTC
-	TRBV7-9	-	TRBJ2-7	CASSASYEQYF	TGTGCCAGCAGCGCGTCCTACGAGCAGTACTTC
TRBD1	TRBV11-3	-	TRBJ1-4	CASSSRLLWGQINEKLFF	TGTGCCAGCAGCTCACGACTACTTTGGGGACAGATTAATGAAAAACTGTTTTTT
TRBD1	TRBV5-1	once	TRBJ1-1	CASSRQTGKGNTEAFF	TGCGCCAGCAGCCGCCAGACAGGGAAAGGGAACACTGAAGCTTTCTTT
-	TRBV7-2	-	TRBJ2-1	CASSSRVQLSSYNEQFF	TGTGCCAGCAGCTCCCGGGTGCAGTTAAGCTCCTACAATGAGCAGTTCTTC
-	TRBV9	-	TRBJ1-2	CASSAPGPTGYGYTF	TGTGCCAGCAGTGCCCCGGGACCGACGGGTTATGGCTACACCTTC
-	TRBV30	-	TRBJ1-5	CAWSVLSPKEGYQPQHF	TGTGCCTGGAGTGTACTGTCTCCTAAGGAGGGATATCAGCCCCAGCATTTT
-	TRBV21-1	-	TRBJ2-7	CASTPGRKGVEQYF	TGTGCCAGCACCCCGGGACGGAAGGGGGTCGAGCAGTACTTC
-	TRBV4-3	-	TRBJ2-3	CASSQDPGDTQYF	TGCGCCAGCAGCCAAGATCCAGGGGATACGCAGTATTTT
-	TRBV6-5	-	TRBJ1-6	CASSYAGAELGSPLHF	TGTGCCAGCAGTTACGCGGGGGCTGAACTGGGTTCACCCCTCCACTTT
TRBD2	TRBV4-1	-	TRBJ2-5	CASSQVAGGTQYF	TGCGCCAGCAGCCAAGTAGCGGGAGGGACCCAGTACTTC
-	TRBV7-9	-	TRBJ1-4	CASSLAGATNEKLFF	TGTGCCAGCAGCCTCGCAGGGGCAACTAATGAAAAACTGTTTTTT
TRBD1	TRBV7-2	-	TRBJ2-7	CASLITGTGNYEQYF	TGTGCCAGCTTGATAACCGGGACAGGGAACTACGAGCAGTACTTC
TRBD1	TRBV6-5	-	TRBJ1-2	CASSYDGTGSYGYTF	TGTGCCAGCAGTTACGACGGGACAGGGAGCTATGGCTACACCTTC
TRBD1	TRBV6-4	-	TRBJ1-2	CASSPGGLIGYTF	TGTGCCAGCAGTCCAGGGGGGCTAATAGGCTACACCTTC
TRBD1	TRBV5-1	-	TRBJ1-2	CASSAREGAWYGYTF	TGCGCCAGCAGCGCCAGGGAGGGGGCGTGGTATGGCTACACCTTC
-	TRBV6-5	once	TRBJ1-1	CASSTIQRTEAFF	TGTGCCAGCAGTACTATTCAGAGGACTGAAGCTTTCTTT
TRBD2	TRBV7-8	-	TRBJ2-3	CASSPLRGDTDTQYF	TGTGCCAGCAGCCCTCTGCGGGGGGACACAGATACGCAGTATTTT
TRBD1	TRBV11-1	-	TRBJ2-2	CASSTGGRRYTGELFF	TGTGCCAGCAGCACAGGGGGCAGGAGATACACCGGGGAGCTGTTTTTT
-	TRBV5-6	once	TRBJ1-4	CASSRLYLATNEKLFF	TGTGCCAGCAGCCGCTTATACCTTGCAACTAATGAAAAACTGTTTTTT
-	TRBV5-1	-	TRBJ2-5	CASSFEQETQYF	TGCGCCAGCAGCTTTGAACAAGAGACCCAGTACTTC
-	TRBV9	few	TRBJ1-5	CASSVLPTDRQPQHF	TGTGCCAGCAGCGTACTCCCCACGGATCGGCAGCCCCAGCATTTT
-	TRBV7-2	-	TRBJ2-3	CASSTTTDTQYF	TGTGCCAGCAGCACAACGACAGATACGCAGTATTTT
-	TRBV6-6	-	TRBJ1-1	CASSGSENTEAFF	TGTGCCAGCTCAGGCTCAGAGAACACTGAAGCTTTCTTT
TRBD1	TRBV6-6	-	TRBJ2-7	CASSYSVWTGGEQYF	TGTGCCAGCAGTTACAGCGTATGGACAGGGGGCGAGCAGTACTTC
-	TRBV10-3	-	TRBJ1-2	CAISESVFPRTNYGYTF	TGTGCCATCAGTGAGTCAGTATTCCCGAGGACTAACTATGGCTACACCTTC
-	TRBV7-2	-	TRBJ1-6	CASSLGRGGDSPLHF	TGTGCCAGCAGCCTCGGACGAGGCGGGGATTCACCCCTCCACTTT
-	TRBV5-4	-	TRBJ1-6	CASSLWGSESPLHF	TGTGCCAGCAGCTTGTGGGGGAGTGAGTCACCCCTCCACTTT
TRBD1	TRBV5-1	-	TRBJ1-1	CASSSQGAGRTEAFF	TGCGCCAGCAGCTCTCAGGGGGCTGGTCGCACTGAAGCTTTCTTT
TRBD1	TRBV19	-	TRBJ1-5	CAVRQGNQPQHF	TGTGCCGTGAGACAGGGGAACCAGCCCCAGCATTTT
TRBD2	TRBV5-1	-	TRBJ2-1	CASSPVPWTSLVNEQFF	TGCGCCAGCAGCCCGGTACCTTGGACTAGTCTTGTCAATGAGCAGTTCTTC
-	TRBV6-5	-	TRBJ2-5	CASSYTDERGTETQYF	TGTGCCAGCAGTTACACGGACGAACGGGGTACGGAGACCCAGTACTTC
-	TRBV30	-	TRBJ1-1	CAWIGLSNTEAFF	TGTGCCTGGATAGGGCTTTCGAACACTGAAGCTTTCTTT